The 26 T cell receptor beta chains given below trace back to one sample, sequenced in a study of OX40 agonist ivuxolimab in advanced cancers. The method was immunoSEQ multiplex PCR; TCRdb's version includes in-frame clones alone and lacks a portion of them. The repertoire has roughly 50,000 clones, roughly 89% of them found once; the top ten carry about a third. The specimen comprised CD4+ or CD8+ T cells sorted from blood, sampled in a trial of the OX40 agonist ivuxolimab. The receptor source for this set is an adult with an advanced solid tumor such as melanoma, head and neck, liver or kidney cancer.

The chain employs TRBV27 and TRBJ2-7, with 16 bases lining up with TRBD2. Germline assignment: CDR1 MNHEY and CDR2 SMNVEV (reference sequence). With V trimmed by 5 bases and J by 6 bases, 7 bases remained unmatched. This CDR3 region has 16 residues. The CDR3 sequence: CASSAGTSGRAIEQYF. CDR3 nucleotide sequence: TGTGCCAGCAGTGCTGGGACTAGCGGGAGGGCCATCGAGCAGTACTTC.

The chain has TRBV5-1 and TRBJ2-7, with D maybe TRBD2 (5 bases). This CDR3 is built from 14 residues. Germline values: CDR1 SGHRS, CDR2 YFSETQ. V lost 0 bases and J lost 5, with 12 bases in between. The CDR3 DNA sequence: TGCGCCAGCAGCTTGGGCATCCTAGCCCACGAGCAGTACTTC. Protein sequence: CASSLGILAHEQYF.

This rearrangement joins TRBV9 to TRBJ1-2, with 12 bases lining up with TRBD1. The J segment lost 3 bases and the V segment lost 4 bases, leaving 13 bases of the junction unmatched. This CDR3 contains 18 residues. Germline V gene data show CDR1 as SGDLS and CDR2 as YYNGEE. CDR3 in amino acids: CASSKTGTGGAGDYGYTF. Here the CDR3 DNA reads TGTGCCAGCAGCAAGACCGGGACAGGGGGCGCAGGGGACTATGGCTACACCTTC. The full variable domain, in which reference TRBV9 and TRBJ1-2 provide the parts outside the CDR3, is DSGVTQTPKHLITATGQRVTLRCSPRSGDLSVYWYQQSLDQGLQFLIQYYNGEERAKGNILERFSAQQFPDLHSELNLSSLELGDSALYFCASSKTGTGGAGDYGYTFGSGTRLTVV.

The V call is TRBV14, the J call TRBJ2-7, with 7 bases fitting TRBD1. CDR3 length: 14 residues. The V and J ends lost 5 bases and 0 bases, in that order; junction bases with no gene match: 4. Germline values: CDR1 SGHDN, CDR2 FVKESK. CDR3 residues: CASSNTGVSYEQYF. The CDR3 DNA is TGTGCCAGCAGCAACACAGGGGTCTCCTACGAGCAGTACTTC.

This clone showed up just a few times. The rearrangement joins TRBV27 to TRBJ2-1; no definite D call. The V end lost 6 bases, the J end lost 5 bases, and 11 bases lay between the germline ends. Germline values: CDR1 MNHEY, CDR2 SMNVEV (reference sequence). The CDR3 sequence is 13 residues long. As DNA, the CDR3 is TGTGCCAGCAGCTCTTCGGGTAACAATGAGCAGTTCTTC. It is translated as CASSSSGNNEQFF.

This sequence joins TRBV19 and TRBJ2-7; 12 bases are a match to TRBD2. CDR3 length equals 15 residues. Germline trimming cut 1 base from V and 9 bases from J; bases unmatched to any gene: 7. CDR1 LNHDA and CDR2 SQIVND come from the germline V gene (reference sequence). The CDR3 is CASSIAILAGGRQYF. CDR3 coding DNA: TGTGCCAGTAGTATAGCTATACTAGCGGGAGGACGGCAGTACTTC.

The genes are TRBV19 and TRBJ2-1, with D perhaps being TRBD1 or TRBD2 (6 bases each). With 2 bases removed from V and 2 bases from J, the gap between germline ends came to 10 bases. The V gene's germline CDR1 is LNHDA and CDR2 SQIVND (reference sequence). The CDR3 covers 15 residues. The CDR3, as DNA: TGTGCCAGTAGTATAACCGGGGGCACCTACAATGAGCAGTTCTTC. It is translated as CASSITGGTYNEQFF.

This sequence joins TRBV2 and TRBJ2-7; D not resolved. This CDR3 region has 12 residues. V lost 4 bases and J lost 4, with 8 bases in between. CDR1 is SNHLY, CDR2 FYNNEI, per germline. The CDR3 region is CASSVARYEQYF. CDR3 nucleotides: TGTGCCAGCAGTGTTGCAAGATACGAGCAGTACTTC.

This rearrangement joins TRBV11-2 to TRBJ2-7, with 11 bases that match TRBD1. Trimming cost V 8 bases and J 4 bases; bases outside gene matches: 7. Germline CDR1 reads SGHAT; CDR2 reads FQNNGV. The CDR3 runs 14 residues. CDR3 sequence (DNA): TGTGCCAGCTCCGCGGGACAGGGGGTTTACGAGCAGTACTTC. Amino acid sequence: CASSAGQGVYEQYF. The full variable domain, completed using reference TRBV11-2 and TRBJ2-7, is EAGVAQSPRYKIIEKRQSVAFWCNPISGHATLYWYQQILGQGPKLLIQFQNNGVVDDSQLPKDRFSAERLKGVDSTLKIQPAKLEDSAVYLCASSAGQGVYEQYFGPGTRLTVT.

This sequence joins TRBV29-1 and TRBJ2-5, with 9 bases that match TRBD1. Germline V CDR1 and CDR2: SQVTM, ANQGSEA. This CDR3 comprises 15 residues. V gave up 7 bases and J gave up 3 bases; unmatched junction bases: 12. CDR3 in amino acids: CSAGTGSIVKETQYF. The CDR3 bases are TGCAGCGCTGGGACAGGGAGTATAGTAAAAGAGACCCAGTACTTC.

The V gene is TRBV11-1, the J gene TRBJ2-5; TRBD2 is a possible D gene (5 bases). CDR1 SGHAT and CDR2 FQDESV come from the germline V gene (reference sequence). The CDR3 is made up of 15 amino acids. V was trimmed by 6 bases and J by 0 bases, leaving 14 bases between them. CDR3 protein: CASSLSPGYQETQYF. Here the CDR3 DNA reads TGTGCCAGCAGTTTAAGCCCGGGGTACCAAGAGACCCAGTACTTC.

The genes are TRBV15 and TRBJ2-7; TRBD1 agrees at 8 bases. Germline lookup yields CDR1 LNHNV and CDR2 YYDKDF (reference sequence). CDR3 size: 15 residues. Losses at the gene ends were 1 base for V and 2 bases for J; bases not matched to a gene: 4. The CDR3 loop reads CATSRADRGPYEQYF. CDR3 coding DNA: TGTGCCACCAGCAGAGCCGACAGGGGTCCCTACGAGCAGTACTTC.

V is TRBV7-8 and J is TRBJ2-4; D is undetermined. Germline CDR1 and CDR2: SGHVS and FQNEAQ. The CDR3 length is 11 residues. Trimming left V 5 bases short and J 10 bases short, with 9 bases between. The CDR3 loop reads CASSDSRIQYF. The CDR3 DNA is TGTGCCAGCAGCGATAGTCGGATTCAGTACTTC.

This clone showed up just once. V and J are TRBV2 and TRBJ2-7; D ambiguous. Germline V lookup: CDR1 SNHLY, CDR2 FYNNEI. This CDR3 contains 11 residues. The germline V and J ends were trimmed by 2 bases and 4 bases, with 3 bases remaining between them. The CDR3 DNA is TGTGCCAGCAGTGAAATTTACGAGCAGTACTTC. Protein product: CASSEIYEQYF.

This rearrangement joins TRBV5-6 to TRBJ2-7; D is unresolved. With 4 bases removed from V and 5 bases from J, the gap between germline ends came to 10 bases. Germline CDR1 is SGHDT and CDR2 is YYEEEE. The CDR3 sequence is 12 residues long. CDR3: CASSHATDEQYF. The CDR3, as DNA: TGTGCCAGCAGCCACGCAACAGACGAGCAGTACTTC.

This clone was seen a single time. Here the CDR3 DNA reads TGTGCCAGCAGCTCTGGATCCTACAATGAGCAGTTCTTC. Its translation is CASSSGSYNEQFF. This rearrangement joins TRBV5-8 to TRBJ2-1; D is ambiguous. Germline assignment: CDR1 SGHTS and CDR2 YDEGEE. This CDR3 contains 13 residues. V was pared by 3 bases and J by 1 base, with 5 bases between.

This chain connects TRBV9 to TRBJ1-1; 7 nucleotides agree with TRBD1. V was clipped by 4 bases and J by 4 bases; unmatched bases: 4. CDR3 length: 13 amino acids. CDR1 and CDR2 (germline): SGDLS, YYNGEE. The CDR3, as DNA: TGTGCCAGCAGCATTACAGGGGTCACTGAAGCTTTCTTT. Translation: CASSITGVTEAFF.

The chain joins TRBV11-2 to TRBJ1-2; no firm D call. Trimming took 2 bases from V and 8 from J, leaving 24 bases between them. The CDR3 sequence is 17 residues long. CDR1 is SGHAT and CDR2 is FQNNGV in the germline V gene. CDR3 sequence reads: CASSLYAVGGVADGYTF. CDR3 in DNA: TGTGCCAGCAGCTTATACGCGGTGGGTGGGGTGGCAGACGGCTACACCTTC.

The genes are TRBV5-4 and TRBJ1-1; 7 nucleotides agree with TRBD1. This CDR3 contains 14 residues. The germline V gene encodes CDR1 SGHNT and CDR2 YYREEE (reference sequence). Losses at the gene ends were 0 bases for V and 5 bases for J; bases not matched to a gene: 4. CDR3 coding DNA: TGTGCCAGCAGCTTGGGACAGGGAGGGACTGAAGCTTTCTTT. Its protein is CASSLGQGGTEAFF.

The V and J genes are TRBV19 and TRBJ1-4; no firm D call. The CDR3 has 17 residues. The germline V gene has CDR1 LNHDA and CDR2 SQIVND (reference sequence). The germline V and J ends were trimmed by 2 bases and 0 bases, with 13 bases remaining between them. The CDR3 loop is CASSISPWESTNEKLFF. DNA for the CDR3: TGTGCCAGTAGTATAAGTCCTTGGGAATCAACTAATGAAAAACTGTTTTTT.

CDR3 protein: CASSETISYNEQFF. The CDR3 DNA is TGTGCCAGCAGTGAGACCATTTCCTACAATGAGCAGTTCTTC. The chain combines TRBV6-4 with TRBJ2-1; D unresolved. This CDR3 is built from 14 residues. Trimming pared 3 bases from V and 1 base from J, leaving 7 bases between. From germline, CDR1 is MRHNA and CDR2 SNTAGT.

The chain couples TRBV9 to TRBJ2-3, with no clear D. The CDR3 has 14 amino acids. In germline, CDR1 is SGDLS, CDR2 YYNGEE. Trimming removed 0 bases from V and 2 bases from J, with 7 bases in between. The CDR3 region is CASSVEGNTDTQYF. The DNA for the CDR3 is TGTGCCAGCAGCGTAGAGGGCAACACAGATACGCAGTATTTT.

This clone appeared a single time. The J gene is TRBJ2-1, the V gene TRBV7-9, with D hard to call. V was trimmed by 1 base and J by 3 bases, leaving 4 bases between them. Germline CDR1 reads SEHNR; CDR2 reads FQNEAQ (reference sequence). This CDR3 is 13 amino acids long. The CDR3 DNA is TGTGCCAGCAGCTTAGACAACTACAATGAGCAGTTCTTC. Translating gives CASSLDNYNEQFF.

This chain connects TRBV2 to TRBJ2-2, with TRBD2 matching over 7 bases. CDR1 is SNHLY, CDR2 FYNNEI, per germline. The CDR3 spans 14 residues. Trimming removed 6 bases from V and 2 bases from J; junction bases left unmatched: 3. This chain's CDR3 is CASSRDYNTGELFF. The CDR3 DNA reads TGTGCCAGCAGCCGGGACTACAACACCGGGGAGCTGTTTTTT.

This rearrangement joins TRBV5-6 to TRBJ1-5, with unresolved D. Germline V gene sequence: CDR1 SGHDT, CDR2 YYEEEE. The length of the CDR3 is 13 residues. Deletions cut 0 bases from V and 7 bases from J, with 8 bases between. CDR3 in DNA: TGTGCCAGCAGCTTGGGGGGTTGGCAGCCCCAGCATTTT. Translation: CASSLGGWQPQHF. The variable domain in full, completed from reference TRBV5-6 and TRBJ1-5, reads DAGVTQSPTHLIKTRGQQVTLRCSPKSGHDTVSWYQQALGQGPQFIFQYYEEEERQRGNFPDRFSGHQFPNYSSELNVNALLLGDSALYLCASSLGGWQPQHFGDGTRLSIL.

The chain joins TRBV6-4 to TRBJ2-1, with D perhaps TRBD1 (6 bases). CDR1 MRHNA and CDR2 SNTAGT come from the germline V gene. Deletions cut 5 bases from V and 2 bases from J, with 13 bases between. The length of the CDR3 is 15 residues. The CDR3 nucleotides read TGTGCCAGCAGTAAAAGAACAGGGACCTACAATGAGCAGTTCTTC. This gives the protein CASSKRTGTYNEQFF.